A selection of T cell receptor beta chains follows, all from one sample in a study of T cells expressing NK-cell markers. TCRdb derives one entry per CDR3 protein from the 5' RACE reads, leaving out DNA. Its table records some 460,000 distinct CDR3 sequences. The sample was blood T cells: a sorted CD56 or NKG2C T cell subset, CD4+ or CD8+ T cells, or bulk PBMC T cells (not recorded which). Receptors originate from a woman between 50 and 59 years old in good health. Both conserved end residues are part of each CDR3.

J gene	V gene	CDR3 protein
TRBJ2-3	TRBV7-2	CASSSDVTQYF
TRBJ1-5	TRBV12-3/TRBV12-4	CASSRKGASGNQPQHF
TRBJ2-5	TRBV11-3	CASSEENWSRAGETQYF
TRBJ2-3	TRBV3-1	CASSRRRVDTQYF
TRBJ2-1	TRBV14	CASSQAGFLGNEQFF
TRBJ2-1	TRBV20-1	CSARGEGTGYNEQFF
TRBJ2-1	TRBV7-9	CASSSDRVEQFF
TRBJ1-1	TRBV11-2	CASSLVGGINTEAFF
TRBJ2-1	TRBV4-2	CASSQGEMAGGPDEQFF
TRBJ2-3	TRBV7-8	CASSTYTSGRSDTQYF
TRBJ2-1	TRBV7-8	CASSFPGQGGSEQFF
TRBJ1-1	TRBV18	CASSPREAEAFF
TRBJ2-5	TRBV3-1	CASSQDELAGETQYF
TRBJ2-7	TRBV20-1	CSAPEPGSTPYEQYF
TRBJ1-5	TRBV27	CASRSTGNLNQPQHF
TRBJ1-5	TRBV12-3/TRBV12-4	CASSFLGGNQPQHF
TRBJ2-1	TRBV5-1	CASSLAGTVAFNEQFF
TRBJ2-1	TRBV4-1	CASVRGNEQFF
TRBJ2-5	TRBV30	CAWSFGETQYF
TRBJ2-3	TRBV7-9	CASGRETGTDTQYF
TRBJ1-1	TRBV7-3	CASSLNRDLMDTEAFF
TRBJ1-5	TRBV12-3/TRBV12-4	CASSTSGARQPQHF
TRBJ1-3	TRBV20-1	CSANRGDTGNTIYF
TRBJ1-1	TRBV12-3/TRBV12-4	CASSSTYGQGATEAFF
TRBJ1-1	TRBV6-1	CASSEKVGRGARAFF
TRBJ1-4	TRBV12-3/TRBV12-4	CASSLKRGTNEKLFF
TRBJ1-3	TRBV6-5	CASATGTAGNTIYF
TRBJ1-1	TRBV5-1	CASSLVAGGQAFF
TRBJ2-4	TRBV4-1	CASKGLLKNIQYF
TRBJ1-3	TRBV7-9	CASSFGQGANTIYF
TRBJ1-5	TRBV20-1	CSAERRGQGGQPQHF
TRBJ2-5	TRBV6-1	CASSESSNRETQYF
TRBJ1-1	TRBV5-1	CASSLYPGQGLNTEAFF
TRBJ1-1	TRBV10-3	CAIKGDSGNTEAFF
TRBJ2-4	TRBV11-3	CASNLQDGKNIQYF
TRBJ1-6	TRBV29-1	CSVRYRGNSPLHF
TRBJ2-1	TRBV5-6	CASSQDSYNEQFF
TRBJ2-7	TRBV27	CASSESGLHPYEQYF
TRBJ2-1	TRBV6-5	CASSREQHNEQFF
TRBJ2-1	TRBV20-1	CSVHSGRASEQFF
TRBJ2-1	TRBV11-2	CASDLKLLAGGYNEQFF
TRBJ2-7	TRBV5-1	CASKVAGGYEQYF
TRBJ1-5	TRBV30	CAWSGGQNNQPQHF
TRBJ2-5	TRBV20-1	CSARDRTGAGVTQYF
TRBJ2-4	TRBV5-1	CASSLGLDRDIQYF
TRBJ2-2	TRBV6-5	CASSPLSGRSGELFF
TRBJ2-7	TRBV12-3/TRBV12-4	CASSPDWIYEQYF
TRBJ2-2	TRBV5-1	CASSSDDRITGELFF
TRBJ1-4	TRBV7-9	CASSLAGHGEKLFF